The T cell receptor (beta chain) under discussion was sequenced for a study of T cell responses to AZD1222 COVID-19 vaccine. Trimming shortened V by 0 bases and J by 2 bases, and 17 bases separated the two germline ends. CDR3 length: 18 amino acids. Germline CDR1 and CDR2: LGHDT and YNNKEL (reference sequence). Some clones are missing from TCRdb's copy, which holds only in-frame ones; the method was immunoSEQ multiplex PCR. The sample carries over 75,000 clones, 70% to 90% recorded once. Notes on the study in general: CD4 TCRs associated with vaccination spanned spike, dominating at 160-218 and 743-854. An increase in Spike-specific TCR breadth and depth was observed after two AZD1222 doses.

Concerning this clone: The antigen remains undetermined.

The gene calls are TRBV3-1 (or the pseudogene TRBV3-2) and TRBJ2-1; possible D gene TRBD1, 6 bases. This sample comprised peripheral blood, obtained 28 days after the second AZD1222 dose. This TCR was recovered from an adult who received the AZD1222 COVID-19 vaccine. The CDR3 spells CASSQDPVDSLTYNEQFF. The CDR3 DNA is TGTGCCAGCAGCCAAGATCCAGTGGACAGCCTTACCTACAATGAGCAGTTCTTC.